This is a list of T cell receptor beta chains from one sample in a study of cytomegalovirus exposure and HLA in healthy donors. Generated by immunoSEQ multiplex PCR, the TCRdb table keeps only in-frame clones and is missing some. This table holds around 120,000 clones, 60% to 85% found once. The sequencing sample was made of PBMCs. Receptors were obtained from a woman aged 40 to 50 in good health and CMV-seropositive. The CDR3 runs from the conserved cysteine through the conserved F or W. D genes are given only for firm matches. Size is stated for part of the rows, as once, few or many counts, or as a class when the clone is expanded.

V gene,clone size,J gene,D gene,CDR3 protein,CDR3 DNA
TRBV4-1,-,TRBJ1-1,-,CASSPFDRGPFF,TGCGCCAGCAGCCCCTTTGACCGAGGGCCTTTCTTT
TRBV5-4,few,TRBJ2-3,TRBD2,CASSLVSGGSTDTQYF,TGTGCCAGCAGCTTGGTTAGCGGGGGATCCACAGATACGCAGTATTTT
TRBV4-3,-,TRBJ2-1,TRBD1,CASSQDLRLGTGEQFF,TGCGCCAGCAGCCAAGATCTTCGGTTAGGGACAGGTGAGCAGTTCTTC
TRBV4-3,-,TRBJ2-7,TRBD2,CASSQVPLAGGYEQYF,TGCGCCAGCAGCCAAGTCCCACTAGCGGGAGGTTACGAGCAGTACTTC
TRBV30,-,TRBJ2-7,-,CAWSYDSSYEQYF,TGTGCCTGGAGCTATGACAGCTCCTACGAGCAGTACTTC
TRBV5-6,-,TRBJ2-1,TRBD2,CASSLAGEGRDEQFF,TGTGCCAGCAGCTTGGCCGGAGAGGGGAGGGATGAGCAGTTCTTC
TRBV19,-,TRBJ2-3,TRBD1,CASSSLQGPTDTQYF,TGTGCCAGTAGTAGCCTACAGGGGCCCACAGATACGCAGTATTTT
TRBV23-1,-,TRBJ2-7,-,CAGTAGCSSYEQYF,TGCGCCGGGACCGCGGGGTGCAGCTCCTACGAGCAGTACTTC
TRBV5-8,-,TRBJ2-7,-,CASSLAVGGRTSYEQYF,TGTGCCAGCAGCTTGGCCGTCGGGGGTAGAACCTCCTACGAGCAGTACTTC
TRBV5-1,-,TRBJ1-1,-,CASSVTGRGTEAFF,TGCGCCAGCAGCGTAACAGGGCGAGGGACTGAAGCTTTCTTT
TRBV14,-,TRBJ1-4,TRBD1,CASSQEPDRINEKLFF,TGTGCCAGCAGCCAAGAACCGGACAGGATCAATGAAAAACTGTTTTTT
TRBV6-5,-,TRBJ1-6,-,CASSGDTESSPLHF,TGTGCCAGCAGTGGGGACACGGAGTCTTCACCCCTCCACTTT
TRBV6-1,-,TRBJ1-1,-,CASSERTGTMNTEAFF,TGTGCCAGCAGTGAAAGAACAGGTACTATGAACACTGAAGCTTTCTTT
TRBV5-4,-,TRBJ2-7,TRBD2,CASSTPGRDEQYF,TGTGCCAGCAGCACCCCGGGGAGGGACGAGCAGTACTTC
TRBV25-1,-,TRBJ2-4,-,CASSEFDGNKNIQYF,TGTGCCAGCAGTGAATTTGACGGGAACAAAAACATTCAGTACTTC
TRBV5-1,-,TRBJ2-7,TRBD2,CASSATSGGGNEQYF,TGCGCCAGCAGCGCGACTAGCGGGGGGGGCAACGAGCAGTACTTC
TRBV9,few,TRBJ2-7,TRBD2,CASNTAGGNEQYF,TGTGCCAGCAATACGGCGGGGGGAAACGAGCAGTACTTC
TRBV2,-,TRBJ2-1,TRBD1,CATTRDRAYNEQFF,TGTGCCACCACCCGGGACAGGGCCTACAATGAGCAGTTCTTC
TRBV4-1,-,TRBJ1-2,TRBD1,CASSQTGGWGYTF,TGCGCCAGCAGCCAGACAGGGGGTTGGGGCTACACCTTC
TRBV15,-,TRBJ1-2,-,CATSRQTGTKGYTF,TGTGCCACCAGCAGACAAACCGGGACAAAAGGCTACACCTTC
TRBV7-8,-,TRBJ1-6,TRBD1,CASSLWRDRGGSPLHF,TGTGCCAGCAGCTTATGGCGAGACAGGGGAGGTTCACCCCTCCACTTT
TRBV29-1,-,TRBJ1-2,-,CSAPGLHGYTF,TGCAGCGCCCCAGGACTCCATGGCTACACCTTC
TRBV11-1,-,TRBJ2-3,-,CASSLAADTQYF,TGTGCCAGCAGCTTAGCAGCCGATACGCAGTATTTT
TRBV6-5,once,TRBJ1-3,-,CASSQPTGSGNTIYF,TGTGCCAGCAGTCAGCCAACGGGATCTGGAAACACCATATATTTT
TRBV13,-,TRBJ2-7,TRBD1,CASSRGDRDHEQYF,TGTGCCAGCAGCAGGGGGGACAGGGACCACGAGCAGTACTTC
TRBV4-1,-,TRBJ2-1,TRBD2,CASSQGGSSGRSGSYNEQFF,TGCGCCAGCAGCCAAGGCGGTTCTAGCGGGAGGTCGGGCTCCTACAATGAGCAGTTCTTC
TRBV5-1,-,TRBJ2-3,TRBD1,CASSPTGPIPTDTQYF,TGCGCCAGCAGCCCGACAGGGCCGATACCCACAGATACGCAGTATTTT
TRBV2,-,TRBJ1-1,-,CASSRGVTEAFF,TGTGCCAGCAGCCGCGGGGTCACTGAAGCTTTCTTT
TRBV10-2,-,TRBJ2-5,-,CASSVARRGPQETQYF,TGCGCCAGCAGTGTCGCCCGGCGGGGGCCGCAAGAGACCCAGTACTTC
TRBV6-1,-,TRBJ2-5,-,CASLYQETQYF,TGTGCCAGCCTTTACCAAGAGACCCAGTACTTC
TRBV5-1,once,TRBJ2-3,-,CASSLRLDTDTQYF,TGCGCCAGCAGCTTGCGACTGGACACAGATACGCAGTATTTT
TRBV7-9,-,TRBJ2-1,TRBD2,CASSLASGGGSSYNEQFF,TGTGCCAGCAGCTTAGCTAGCGGGGGGGGTAGCTCCTACAATGAGCAGTTCTTC
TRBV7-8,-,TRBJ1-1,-,CASSVGQNTEAFF,TGTGCCAGCAGCGTTGGACAGAACACTGAAGCTTTCTTT
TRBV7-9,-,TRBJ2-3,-,CASSLTRLGSTDTQYF,TGTGCCAGCAGCCTAACACGACTAGGTAGCACAGATACGCAGTATTTT
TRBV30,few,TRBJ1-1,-,CAWSRSEAFF,TGTGCCTGGAGTCGGAGTGAAGCTTTCTTT
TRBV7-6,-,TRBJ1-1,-,CASSLGEVGTEAFF,TGTGCCAGCAGCTTAGGGGAGGTCGGCACTGAAGCTTTCTTT
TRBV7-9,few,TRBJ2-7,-,CASSPSAGYHEQYF,TGTGCCAGCAGCCCCTCGGCGGGCTATCACGAGCAGTACTTC
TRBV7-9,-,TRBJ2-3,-,CASSPRYGRGSTDTQYF,TGTGCCAGCAGCCCAAGATATGGGCGGGGAAGCACAGATACGCAGTATTTT